This T cell receptor beta chain was recorded in a study of blood T cell repertoires in COVID-19. TCRdb keeps only in-frame clones here, not all; method: immunoSEQ multiplex PCR. The table shows under 200,000 clones, with 87% occurring only once. The V end was cut by 2 bases, the J end by 12 bases, with 22 bases between. The CDR3 has 16 residues. From germline, CDR1 is MNHNS and CDR2 SASEGT. This clonotype was obtained from a woman between 45 and 65 years old who had recovered from COVID-19. The sequencing input was PBMCs or T cells enriched from blood (not recorded which). The V gene is TRBV6-1, the J gene TRBJ1-4; D not certain. CDR3 nucleotide sequence: TGTGCCAGCAGTGAACAGGCCGACACGCTCCGAACGGAACTGTTTTTT. Translated, it gives CASSEQADTLRTELFF.